These T cell receptor beta chains were read from a single sample in a study of human thymus T cells. Only in-frame clones appear in the TCRdb table, and some are missing; sequencing was by immunoSEQ multiplex PCR. The data contain 75,000 to 90,000 clones, approximately 97% of them singletons. Sequenced input: thymus tissue. The receptors come from a boy younger than two with a congenital heart defect but otherwise immunologically healthy. CDR3s include the opening cysteine and the closing phenylalanine or tryptophan. The D gene is left open where the match is weak.

NA,TRBJ2-7,TRBV11-2,CASSLPGGDEQYF,TGTGCCAGCAGCTTACCCGGGGGCGACGAGCAGTACTTC
NA,TRBJ2-5,TRBV21-1,CASGRVLMETQYF,TGTGCCAGCGGGAGGGTACTGATGGAGACCCAGTACTTC
NA,TRBJ2-7,TRBV7-9,CASSLGQKPSYEQYF,TGTGCCAGCAGCTTAGGGCAGAAGCCTTCCTACGAGCAGTACTTC
NA,TRBJ2-7,TRBV5-1,CASSLTRDSMYEQYF,TGCGCCAGCAGCCTGACCCGGGACTCAATGTACGAGCAGTACTTC
NA,TRBJ1-2,TRBV4-1,CASSQDTDFYGYTF,TGCGCCAGCAGCCAAGATACGGATTTCTATGGCTACACCTTC
TRBD1,TRBJ2-7,TRBV6-1,CASSKDRVGAYEQYF,TGTGCCAGCAGTAAGGACAGGGTGGGGGCCTACGAGCAGTACTTC
NA,TRBJ2-5,TRBV19,CASSCRTPGETQYF,TGTGCCAGTAGTTGCCGGACACCGGGGGAGACCCAGTACTTC
NA,TRBJ2-3,TRBV6-5,CASQTGTTDTQYF,TGTGCCAGCCAAACAGGGACCACAGATACGCAGTATTTT
NA,TRBJ1-2,TRBV2,CASSDRRGYGYTF,TGTGCCAGCAGTGACAGGCGTGGTTATGGCTACACCTTC
NA,TRBJ2-7,TRBV7-2,CASSSARASNHEQYF,TGTGCCAGCAGCTCCGCTAGGGCGAGTAATCACGAGCAGTACTTC